These 17 T cell receptor beta chains share one sample of origin, sequenced in a study of cytomegalovirus exposure and HLA in healthy donors. Primers: 60 Vbeta forward and 13 Jbeta reverse. TCRdb keeps only in-frame clones here, not all; method: immunoSEQ multiplex PCR. The sample includes 150,000 or so clones, 70% to 80% of them seen just once. Sequenced material: PBMCs. Receptors originate from a man aged 18-30 years in good health and CMV-seropositive.

This clone turned up a few times. The chain employs TRBV18 and TRBJ2-2; possibly TRBD2 for D (5 bases). This CDR3 region has 17 residues. The germline V gene has CDR1 KGHSH and CDR2 LQKENI. Trimming took 0 bases from V and 0 from J, leaving 11 bases between them. The CDR3 DNA follows: TGTGCCAGCTCACCACCGACCGGGGTTGCGAACACCGGGGAGCTGTTTTTT. This sequence encodes CASSPPTGVANTGELFF.

In its sample, this clone was seen a few times. The chain has TRBV19 and TRBJ1-1, with 9 nucleotides matching TRBD1. CDR1 and CDR2 (germline): LNHDA, SQIVND (reference sequence). V lost 6 bases, J lost 3 bases, and 11 bases stayed unmatched. This CDR3 comprises 16 residues. The CDR3 bases are TGTGCCAGTAGCCGGGACAGGGAAGGGTTGGACACTGAAGCTTTCTTT. Translated, it gives CASSRDREGLDTEAFF. Together with reference TRBV19 and TRBJ1-1, the CDR3 gives the full variable domain: DGGITQSPKYLFRKEGQNVTLSCEQNLNHDAMYWYRQDPGQGLRLIYYSQIVNDFQKGDIAEGYSVSREKKESFPLTVTSAQKNPTAFYLCASSRDREGLDTEAFFGQGTRLTVV.

This chain joins TRBV28 and TRBJ2-2, with D possibly being TRBD1 (6 bases). CDR1 and CDR2 from the germline V gene are MDHEN and SYDVKM. V lost 2 bases and J lost 6, with 16 bases in between. The CDR3 has 16 residues. CDR3 nucleotides: TGTGCCAGCAGTTTACTAGGGGACACTAAGGCCGGGGAGCTGTTTTTT. Protein product: CASSLLGDTKAGELFF.

The CDR3 is CASSPPGLNMNTEAFF. CDR3 coding DNA: TGTGCCAGCTCACCACCGGGGCTGAATATGAACACTGAAGCTTTCTTT. The V gene is TRBV18, the J gene TRBJ1-1; the D gene is possibly TRBD1 (5 bases). The CDR3 has 16 amino acids. V lost 0 bases, J lost 0 bases, and 11 bases lay in between. Germline V lookup: CDR1 KGHSH, CDR2 LQKENI.

This chain uses TRBV27 with TRBJ1-5; no reliable D call. The CDR3 contains 13 residues. V lost 3 bases and J lost 0, with 3 bases in between. The germline V gene has CDR1 MNHEY and CDR2 SMNVEV (reference sequence). The CDR3, as DNA: TGTGCCAGCAGTTTCCATAGCAATCAGCCCCAGCATTTT. Protein product: CASSFHSNQPQHF.

The chain has TRBV4-2 and TRBJ1-6, with 7 nucleotides matching TRBD1. The V segment lost 6 bases and the J segment 10 bases; nucleotides outside the gene matches: 18. The V gene's germline CDR1 is LGHNA and CDR2 YNFKEQ. The CDR3 contains 17 residues. The CDR3 DNA reads as TGTGCCAGCAGACCCGACAGGGAAAAGGGGCCTAACTCACCCCTCCACTTT. This sequence encodes CASRPDREKGPNSPLHF.

The chain links TRBV21-1 to TRBJ1-2. TRBV21-1 is designated a pseudogene. The CDR3 consists of 15 residues. The CDR3 bases are TGTGCCAGCAGCAAAGCGCCCCCGGAGGAGATGCGCTACACCTTC. It codes for CASSKAPPEEMRYTF.

V usage is TRBV7-2 and J usage is TRBJ1-4; 7 bases are a match to TRBD1. The CDR3 is made up of 17 amino acids. J gave up 0 bases and V 1 base, and 5 bases lay outside the gene matches. Germline V gene sequence: CDR1 SGHTA, CDR2 FQGNSA. The CDR3 region is CASSLGGQLPTNEKLFF. CDR3 nucleotide sequence: TGTGCCAGCAGCTTAGGGGGACAGTTACCAACTAATGAAAAACTGTTTTTT.

The chain uses TRBV7-6 and TRBJ2-5; D is possibly TRBD1 (5 bases). Trimming pared 1 base from V and 5 bases from J, leaving 14 bases between. CDR1 and CDR2 from the germline V gene are SGHVS and FNYEAQ. The CDR3 sequence is 15 residues long. The CDR3 loop reads CASSLVLQGRETQYF. The CDR3 bases are TGTGCCAGCAGCTTAGTTTTGCAGGGAAGGGAGACCCAGTACTTC.

This clone has only one observation. The chain is built from TRBV15 and TRBJ1-4, with D perhaps matching TRBD1 (5 bases). CDR3 size: 18 residues. CDR1 is LNHNV and CDR2 is YYDKDF in the germline V gene (reference sequence). Trimming removed 3 bases at V and 0 bases at J, with 17 bases between. CDR3 loop: CATSSQVVWGSTNEKLFF. As DNA, the CDR3 is TGTGCCACCAGCAGCCAAGTTGTCTGGGGCTCAACTAATGAAAAACTGTTTTTT.

The gene calls are TRBV28 and TRBJ2-3, with 7 nucleotides matching TRBD1. J gave up 2 bases and V 7 bases, and 9 bases lay outside the gene matches. CDR3 length: 15 amino acids. Looked up from germline, CDR1 is MDHEN and CDR2 is SYDVKM. DNA for the CDR3: TGTGCCAGCACCGAAGGGGGCGGATTCACAGATACGCAGTATTTT. The encoded protein is CASTEGGGFTDTQYF.

This clone was counted only a few times. V gene TRBV28 combines with J gene TRBJ1-4; D might be TRBD1 (5 bases). There are 14 residues in the CDR3. Germline CDR1 is MDHEN and CDR2 is SYDVKM. V was pared by 6 bases and J by 3 bases, with 11 bases between. CDR3 sequence: CASSPGLPNEKLFF. For the CDR3, the DNA is TGTGCCAGCAGCCCAGGGCTGCCTAATGAAAAACTGTTTTTT.

The J gene is TRBJ1-1, the V gene TRBV7-2, with D perhaps matching TRBD1 (5 bases). V dropped 5 bases and J dropped 0 bases, with 22 bases sitting between them. This CDR3 has 18 residues. In germline, CDR1 is SGHTA, CDR2 FQGNSA. The CDR3 coding sequence is TGTGCCAGCAGCCCCGGGGGTTGGTCTAGTAGTTTGAACACTGAAGCTTTCTTT. This translates into CASSPGGWSSSLNTEAFF.

In its sample, this clone was seen once. This chain uses TRBV6-6 with TRBJ1-2; TRBD1 matches at 7 bases. Germline CDR1 is MNHNY and CDR2 is SVGAGI (reference sequence). The CDR3 has 14 residues. V trimming: 0 bases; J trimming: 8 bases; junction bases outside the gene matches: 6. This CDR3 is CASSYSGQTGGYTF. DNA of the CDR3: TGTGCCAGCAGTTACTCGGGACAGACGGGGGGCTACACCTTC.

This clone was recorded once. In the same sample, other DNA sequences code for this CDR3. The genes are TRBV5-4 and TRBJ2-7; 7 bases agree with TRBD2. Germline trimming cut 2 bases from V and 1 base from J; bases unmatched to any gene: 0. Per the germline V gene, CDR1 is SGHNT and CDR2 is YYREEE (reference sequence). The CDR3 spans 13 residues. CDR3 in amino acids: CASSLAGSYEQYF. The CDR3, as DNA: TGTGCCAGCAGCTTAGCGGGATCCTACGAGCAGTACTTC.

The gene calls are TRBV2 and TRBJ2-1; TRBD2 might be the D (6 bases). CDR1 SNHLY and CDR2 FYNNEI come from the germline V gene. The CDR3 spans 15 residues. Trimming cost V 3 bases and J 4 bases, with 13 bases left between them. Here the CDR3 DNA reads TGTGCCAGCAGTGACGGGGACTTCACATACAATGAGCAGTTCTTC. Amino acid sequence: CASSDGDFTYNEQFF.

The rearrangement uses TRBV5-5 and TRBJ2-2; D call uncertain. In germline, CDR1 is SGHKS, CDR2 YYEKEE (reference sequence). The CDR3 length is 15 residues. Trimming removed 3 bases from V and 4 bases from J, with 13 bases in between. CDR3 sequence reads: CASSSRHMATGELFF. The CDR3 coding sequence is TGTGCCAGCAGCTCCAGGCACATGGCCACCGGGGAGCTGTTTTTT.